The present T cell receptor (beta chain) was sequenced within a study of blood T cells in healthy people across ages. The CDR3 totals 17 residues. V lost 5 bases to trimming and J lost 2 bases; unmatched junction nucleotides: 13. Germline assignment: CDR1 MNHEY and CDR2 SMNVEV (reference sequence). A second PCR of 7 to 11 cycles used a sample-barcoded 5' primer and a J-beta primer mix. TCRdb re-called the 5' RACE reads with MiXCR, one entry per CDR3 protein. The sample shows roughly 680,000 distinct CDR3 sequences, roughly 49% of them seen only once. The chain is built from TRBV27 and TRBJ2-7; TRBD2 matches 9 bases. The sequencing input was blood. The TCR was taken from a woman aged 55-75 years in good health. In DNA form, the CDR3 reads TGTGCCAGCAGTATACCCCGAGATAGCGGGAGCCCCTACGAGCAGTACTTC. It specifies CASSIPRDSGSPYEQYF.